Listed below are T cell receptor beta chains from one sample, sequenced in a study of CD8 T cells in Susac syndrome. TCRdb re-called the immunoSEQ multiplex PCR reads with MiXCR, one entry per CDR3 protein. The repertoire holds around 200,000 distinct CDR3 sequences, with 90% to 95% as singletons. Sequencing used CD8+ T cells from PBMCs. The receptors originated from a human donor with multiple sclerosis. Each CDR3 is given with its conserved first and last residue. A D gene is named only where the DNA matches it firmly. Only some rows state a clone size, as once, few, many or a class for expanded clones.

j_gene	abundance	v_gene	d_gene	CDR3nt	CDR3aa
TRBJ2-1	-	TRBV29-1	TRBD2	TGCAGCGTTGATCTGGCGGGAGGCAATGAGCAGTTCTTC	CSVDLAGGNEQFF
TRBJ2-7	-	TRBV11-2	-	TGTGCCAGCAGCTTAGCGGGTCACAGATACACCTACGAGCAGTACTTC	CASSLAGHRYTYEQYF
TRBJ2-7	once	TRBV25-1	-	TGTGCCAGCAGTGACTCCCTAACCTACGAGCAGTACTTC	CASSDSLTYEQYF
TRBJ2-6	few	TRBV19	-	TGTGCCAGTACGGCATCTGGGGCCAACGTCCTGACTTTC	CASTASGANVLTF
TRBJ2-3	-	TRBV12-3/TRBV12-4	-	TGTGCCAGCAGTTTTCTCCCTCGGGGGCAGAGGACAGATACGCAGTATTTT	CASSFLPRGQRTDTQYF
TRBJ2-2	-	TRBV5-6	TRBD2	TGTGCCAGCCAGCGGGGCCGAGGCCCTTACACCGGGGAGCTGTTTTTT	CASQRGRGPYTGELFF
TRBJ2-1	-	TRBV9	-	TGTGCCAGCAGCGTAGGAGGGGCCGTGATAAATGAGCAGTTCTTC	CASSVGGAVINEQFF
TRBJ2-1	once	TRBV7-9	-	TGTGCCAGCAGCTTTGGAGGGAACAATGAGCAGTTCTTC	CASSFGGNNEQFF
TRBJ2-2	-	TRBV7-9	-	TGTGCCAGCAGCTTGGCAGGGAGCCCCACCGGGGAGCTGTTTTTT	CASSLAGSPTGELFF
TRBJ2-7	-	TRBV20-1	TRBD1	TGCAGCGCACAGGGGGCGGTTTACGAGCAGTACTTC	CSAQGAVYEQYF
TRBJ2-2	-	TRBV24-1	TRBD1	TGTGCCACCAGTCCACACCCCTCTACAGGGGAGTGGACCGGGGAGCTGTTTTTT	CATSPHPSTGEWTGELFF
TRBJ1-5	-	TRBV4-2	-	TGTGCCAGCAGCCAAGATGGAGTCAGCAACTGGTATGGCAATCAGCCCCAGCATTTT	CASSQDGVSNWYGNQPQHF
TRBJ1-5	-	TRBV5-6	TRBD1	TGTGCCAGCAGCCTTGGGACAGGGGAGGTTCAGCCCCAGCATTTT	CASSLGTGEVQPQHF
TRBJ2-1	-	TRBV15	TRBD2	TGTGCCACCAGCAGAGATACTAGCGGGAGTTCCGGGGAGCAGTTCTTC	CATSRDTSGSSGEQFF
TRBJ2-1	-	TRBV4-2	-	TGTGCCAGCAGTTCTAGGTCGACGTACAATGAGCAGTTCTTC	CASSSRSTYNEQFF
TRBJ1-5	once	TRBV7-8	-	TGTGCCAGCAGCTTAAAGGCCGCGGGGAGCAATCAGCCCCAGCATTTT	CASSLKAAGSNQPQHF
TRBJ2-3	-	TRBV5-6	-	TGTGCCAGCCGCGCCGCACCAGATACGCAGTATTTT	CASRAAPDTQYF
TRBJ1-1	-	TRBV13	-	TGTGCCAGCAGCTTCAGGGAAGAGAACACTGAAGCTTTCTTT	CASSFREENTEAFF
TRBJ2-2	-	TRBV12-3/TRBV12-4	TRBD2	TGTGCCAGCAGTTTTGTGTTAGCGGGAGGTCCCCCGAACACCGGGGAGCTGTTTTTT	CASSFVLAGGPPNTGELFF
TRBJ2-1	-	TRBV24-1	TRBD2	TGTGCCACCAGCGGGGGGAATGAGCAGTTCTTC	CATSGGNEQFF
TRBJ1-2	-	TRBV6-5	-	TGTGCCAGCAGTTACACCGCGGACGGACAGCCCTATGGCTACACCTTC	CASSYTADGQPYGYTF
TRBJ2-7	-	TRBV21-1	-	TGTGCCAGCAGCAAAGACGGCAACCAATACGAGCAGTACTTC	CASSKDGNQYEQYF
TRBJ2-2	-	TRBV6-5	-	TGTGCCAGCTCCCCTGGCTCCGGGGAGCTGTTTTTT	CASSPGSGELFF
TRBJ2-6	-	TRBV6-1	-	TGTGCCAGCAGTGAAGCTTTCTCTGGGGCCAACGTCCTGACTTTC	CASSEAFSGANVLTF
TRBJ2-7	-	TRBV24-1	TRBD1	TGTGCCACCAGGGGGACAGGGCACTACGAGCAGTACTTC	CATRGTGHYEQYF
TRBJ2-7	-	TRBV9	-	TGTGCCAGCAGCGTTGCTGGGGGCCACGAGCAGTACTTC	CASSVAGGHEQYF
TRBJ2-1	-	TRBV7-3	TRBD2	TGTGCCAGCAGCCCCGTCCAGCGGGGGGCTTACAATGAGCAGTTCTTC	CASSPVQRGAYNEQFF
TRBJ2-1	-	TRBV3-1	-	TGTGCCAGCAGCCAAGATTACAGGGATTTCGACAATGAGCAGTTCTTC	CASSQDYRDFDNEQFF
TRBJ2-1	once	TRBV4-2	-	TGTGCCAGCAGCCAAGATGTTGGCACAGGGTTGATTGAGCAGTTCTTC	CASSQDVGTGLIEQFF
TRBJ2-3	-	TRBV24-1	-	TGTGCCACCAGTGTGCGCAGCACAGATACGCAGTATTTT	CATSVRSTDTQYF
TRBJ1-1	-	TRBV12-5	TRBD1	TGTGCTAGTGGTTTGATGCCCCCGGGACAGGGAGTTTTTGAAGCTTTCTTT	CASGLMPPGQGVFEAFF
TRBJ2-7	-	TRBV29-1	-	TGCAGCGTCAAGGGAACCTTCTACGAGCAGTACTTC	CSVKGTFYEQYF
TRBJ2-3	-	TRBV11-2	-	TGTGCCAGCAGCTTACAACAAGATACGCAGTATTTT	CASSLQQDTQYF
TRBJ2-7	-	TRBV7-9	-	TGTGCCAGCAGTTCACAGGCGATCTCCTACGAGCAGTACTTC	CASSSQAISYEQYF
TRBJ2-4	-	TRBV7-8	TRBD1	TGTGCCAGCAGTCAAAACAGGGGCATCCTAGCCAAAAACATTCAGTACTTC	CASSQNRGILAKNIQYF
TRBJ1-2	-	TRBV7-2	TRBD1	TGTGCCAGCAGCCTGCGGGACAGGGTGACATCCTCCTATGGCTACACCTTC	CASSLRDRVTSSYGYTF
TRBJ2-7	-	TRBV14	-	TGTGCCAGCAGCCAATCTCGACTACAACCCTACGAGCAGTACTTC	CASSQSRLQPYEQYF
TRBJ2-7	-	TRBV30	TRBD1	TGTGCCTGGGGTCAACGGGACAGCGACTATCTGGCTCTGGACGAGCAGTACTTC	CAWGQRDSDYLALDEQYF
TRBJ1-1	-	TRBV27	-	TGTGCCACCCACAAGTACACTGAAGCTTTCTTT	CATHKYTEAFF
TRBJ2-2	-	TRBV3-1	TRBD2	TGTGCCAGCAGCCCTGGACTAGCGGGGGGGCCAAGCGGGGAGCTGTTTTTT	CASSPGLAGGPSGELFF
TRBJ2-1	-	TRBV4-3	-	TGCGCCAGCAGCCAAGGAATGGACAATGAGCAGTTCTTC	CASSQGMDNEQFF
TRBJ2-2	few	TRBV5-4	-	TGTGCCAGCAGCTTGTCATCCGGGGAGCTGTTTTTT	CASSLSSGELFF
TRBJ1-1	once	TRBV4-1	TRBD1	TGCGCCAGCAGCCGAGCGGGACAGCGGGCTTTCTTT	CASSRAGQRAFF
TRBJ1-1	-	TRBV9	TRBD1	TGTGCCAGCAGCGGAATCAACAGGGGTGAAGCTTTCTTT	CASSGINRGEAFF
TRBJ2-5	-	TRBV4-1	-	TGCGCCAGCAGCCAACCGGACGGGGTAATAGAGACCCAGTACTTC	CASSQPDGVIETQYF
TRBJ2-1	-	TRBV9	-	TGTGCCAGCAGCGCCGCCGCGTCCTTTGGGTATGAGCAGTTCTTC	CASSAAASFGYEQFF